The 6 T cell receptor beta chains given below trace back to one sample, sequenced in a study of cytomegalovirus exposure and HLA in healthy donors. PCR employed 60 Vbeta and 13 Jbeta primers. The table came from immunoSEQ multiplex PCR; TCRdb's copy has only in-frame clones and leaves some out. The sample includes under 200,000 clones, roughly four fifths of them seen just once. What was sequenced was PBMCs. The receptors were gathered from a woman under 30 in good health and CMV-seropositive.

The V gene is TRBV27, the J gene TRBJ2-3; no clear D. The V gene's germline CDR1 is MNHEY and CDR2 SMNVEV (reference sequence). Trimming took off 3 bases at V and 0 bases at J, with 13 bases between the two ends. The CDR3 has 16 residues. CDR3 nucleotides: TGTGCCAGCAGTTTTATGAACAGCCCTAGCACAGATACGCAGTATTTT. It is translated as CASSFMNSPSTDTQYF.

V gene TRBV13 combines with J gene TRBJ2-5; maybe TRBD2 (5 bases). V lost 5 bases and J 5 bases, leaving 15 bases between the germline ends. The CDR3 is made up of 14 amino acids. Germline CDR1 is PRHDT and CDR2 is FYEKMQ (reference sequence). CDR3 DNA: TGTGCCAGCAGCCCACCCGGGCTAGCCGAGACCCAGTACTTC. The encoded protein is CASSPPGLAETQYF. Supplemented by reference TRBV13 and TRBJ2-5, the full variable domain reads AAGVIQSPRHLIKEKRETATLKCYPIPRHDTVYWYQQGPGQDPQFLISFYEKMQSDKGSIPDRFSAQQFSDYHSELNMSSLELGDSALYFCASSPPGLAETQYFGPGTRLLVL.

This chain joins TRBV7-9 and TRBJ1-1, with D perhaps matching TRBD1 (6 bases). The V end was cut by 5 bases, the J end by 8 bases, with 12 bases between. In germline, CDR1 is SEHNR, CDR2 FQNEAQ (reference sequence). The CDR3 contains 12 residues. The CDR3 region is CASSPTGLEAFF. In DNA, the CDR3 is TGTGCCAGCAGCCCCACAGGGTTAGAAGCTTTCTTT.

The rearrangement joins TRBV18 to TRBJ1-1; 8 bases are shared with TRBD1. Germline trimming cut 4 bases from V and 4 bases from J; bases unmatched to any gene: 5. This CDR3 contains 14 residues. Germline CDR1 KGHSH, CDR2 LQKENI. CDR3 region: CASSLDRGGTEAFF. Here the CDR3 DNA reads TGTGCCAGCTCACTAGACAGGGGTGGCACTGAAGCTTTCTTT.

This rearrangement joins TRBV9 to TRBJ2-3, with 12 bases identical to TRBD2. V shed 3 bases, J shed 2 bases, and the junction held 7 bases outside the gene matches. The CDR3 runs to 17 residues. The germline V gene encodes CDR1 SGDLS and CDR2 YYNGEE. The CDR3 bases are TGTGCCAGCAGCGGGGGACTAGCGGGCCCGCCCACAGATACGCAGTATTTT. The encoded protein is CASSGGLAGPPTDTQYF.

The chain employs TRBV7-2 and TRBJ2-3; TRBD1 matches at 9 bases. The germline gives CDR1 SGHTA, CDR2 FQGNSA. This CDR3 contains 15 residues. V lost 3 bases and J lost 2; bases outside the gene matches: 3. CDR3 amino acids: CASSFGTGHTDTQYF. In nucleotides, the CDR3 is TGTGCCAGCAGCTTCGGGACAGGGCACACAGATACGCAGTATTTT.